This is a list of T cell receptor beta chains from one sample in a study of cytomegalovirus exposure and HLA in healthy donors. Libraries were prepared by immunoSEQ multiplex PCR; TCRdb keeps only in-frame clonotypes and omits some of them. The sample includes 200,000 to 300,000 clones, about 90% of them seen just once. Sequenced input: PBMCs. The receptors here all came from a woman in her twenties or thirties in good health and CMV-seronegative. The CDR3 runs from the conserved cysteine through the conserved F or W. Fields, in order: CDR3 protein, V gene, J gene.

CASSTGLAGRADTQYF	TRBV11-2	TRBJ2-3
CASSWTGELFF	TRBV5-1	TRBJ2-2
CASSPISQGAAKNIQYF	TRBV28	TRBJ2-4
CASRADGTAIEQFF	TRBV2	TRBJ2-1
CVRSLRGEGKTQYF	TRBV7-5	TRBJ2-5
CAISSAGSYGYTF	TRBV10-3	TRBJ1-2
CSACPDTLPYEQYF	TRBV29-1	TRBJ2-7
CASSLLAEAFF	TRBV5-6	TRBJ1-1
CASSQEFGVFATF	TRBV4-3	TRBJ1-2
CASSVGGDTGELFF	TRBV9	TRBJ2-2
CASSEDTGGNGETQYF	TRBV7-6	TRBJ2-5
CASSGTGSAYEQYF	TRBV5-1	TRBJ2-7
CASSLDGPGDQPQHF	TRBV5-6	TRBJ1-5
CASSMSGSNQPQHF	TRBV19	TRBJ1-5
CASNTGGIRASSEAFF	TRBV27	TRBJ1-1
CASSSRDGSGINYEQYF	TRBV28	TRBJ2-7
CASTPDRGSSYEQYF	TRBV10-2	TRBJ2-7
CASSLNREETQYF	TRBV27	TRBJ2-5
CASTVPLSGYGYTF	TRBV6-5	TRBJ1-2
CASSLGGRVETQYF	TRBV6-5	TRBJ2-5